This record covers a single TCR beta chain. Its antigen remains unidentified. This entry is derived from a study of STAT5B mutations in CD4+ large granular lymphocyte leukemia. General study points: Top patient clones used TRBV06 genes more often: 8/27 versus 2/35 in controls.

Sequencing was at survey level. Authors' data handling: A productive frequency of 2.59 x 10-5 was the lowest detectable. The method was immunoSEQ multiplex PCR; TCRdb's version includes in-frame clones alone and lacks a portion of them. V, J and clone size reflect that table, while D and trimming were determined from the DNA. In the table there are about 22,000 clones, roughly 87% of which are singletons. V lost 7 bases and J lost 1; bases outside the gene matches: 10. Looked up from germline, CDR1 is SGHAT and CDR2 is FQNNGV. This CDR3 has 16 amino acids. This chain connects TRBV11-2 to TRBJ2-5; 9 bases are a match to TRBD1. The TCR sequence derives from a human donor in good health. Sequencing was performed on CD4+ T cells from blood buffy coats. The CDR3 DNA reads as TGTGCCAGCAACGATCCCGGGACAGGGCTCCAAGAGACCCAGTACTTC. Its translation is CASNDPGTGLQETQYF.